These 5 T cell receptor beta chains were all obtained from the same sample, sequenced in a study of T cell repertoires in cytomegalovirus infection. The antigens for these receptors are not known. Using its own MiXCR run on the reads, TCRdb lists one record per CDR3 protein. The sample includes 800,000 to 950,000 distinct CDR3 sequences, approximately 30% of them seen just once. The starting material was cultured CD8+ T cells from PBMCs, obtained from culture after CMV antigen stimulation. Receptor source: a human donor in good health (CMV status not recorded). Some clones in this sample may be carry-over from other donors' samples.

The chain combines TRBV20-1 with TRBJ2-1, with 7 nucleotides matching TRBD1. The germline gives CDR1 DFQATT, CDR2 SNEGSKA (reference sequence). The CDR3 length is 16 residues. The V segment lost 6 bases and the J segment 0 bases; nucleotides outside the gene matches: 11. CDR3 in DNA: TGCAGTGCCCACCGAATGACAGGGCTCTCCTACAATGAGCAGTTCTTC. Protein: CSAHRMTGLSYNEQFF.

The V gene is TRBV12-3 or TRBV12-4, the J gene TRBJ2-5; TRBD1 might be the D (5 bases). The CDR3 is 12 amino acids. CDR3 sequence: CAAGMNPRIQYF. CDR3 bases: TGTGCTGCAGGGATGAATCCACGGATCCAGTACTTC.

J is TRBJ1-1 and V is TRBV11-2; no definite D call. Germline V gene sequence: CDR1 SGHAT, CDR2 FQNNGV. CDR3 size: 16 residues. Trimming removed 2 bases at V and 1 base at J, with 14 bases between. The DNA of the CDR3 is TGTGCCAGCAGCTTAACTTCCTGGTCAGGGAACACTGAAGCTTTCTTT. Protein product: CASSLTSWSGNTEAFF.

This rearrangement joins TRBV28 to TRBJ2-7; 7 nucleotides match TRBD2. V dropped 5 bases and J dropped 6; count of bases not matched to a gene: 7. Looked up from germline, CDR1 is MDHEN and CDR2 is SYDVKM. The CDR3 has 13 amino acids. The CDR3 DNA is TGTGCCAGCAGTCCCGGCGGGGGTCCCGAGCAGTACGTC. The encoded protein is CASSPGGGPEQYV.

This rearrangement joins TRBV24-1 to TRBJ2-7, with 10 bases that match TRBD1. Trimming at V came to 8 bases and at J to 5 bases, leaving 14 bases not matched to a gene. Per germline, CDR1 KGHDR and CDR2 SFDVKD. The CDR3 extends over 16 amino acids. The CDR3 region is CATKMERDRGRDEQYV. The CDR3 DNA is TGTGCCACCAAGATGGAACGGGACAGGGGACGGGACGAGCAGTACGTC.